Included here is one T cell receptor beta chain sequence, with context. The assay was immunoSEQ multiplex PCR, and TCRdb's table has in-frame clones only and misses some. The sample gives over 150,000 clones, about nine tenths of which show up once; roughly 3.9% is in the top ten. The data are from a study of blood T cell repertoires in COVID-19. The CDR3 covers 15 residues. Germline V gene lookup returns CDR1 KGHSH and CDR2 LQKENI. Trimming removed 3 bases from V and 4 bases from J, with 12 bases in between. This TCR derives from a woman aged 55-70 years who had recovered from COVID-19. The chain links TRBV18 to TRBJ2-2; a weak D match, TRBD2 (5 bases). Sequenced: peripheral blood. The CDR3 bases are TGTGCCAGCTCACCTTCGGCGGGCGGCACCGGGGAGCTGTTTTTT. It is translated as CASSPSAGGTGELFF. Complete variable domain (other parts from reference TRBV18 and TRBJ2-2): NAGVMQNPRHLVRRRGQEARLRCSPMKGHSHVYWYRQLPEEGLKFMVYLQKENIIDESGMPKERFSAEFPKEGPSILRIQQVVRGDSAAYFCASSPSAGGTGELFFGEGSRLTVL.